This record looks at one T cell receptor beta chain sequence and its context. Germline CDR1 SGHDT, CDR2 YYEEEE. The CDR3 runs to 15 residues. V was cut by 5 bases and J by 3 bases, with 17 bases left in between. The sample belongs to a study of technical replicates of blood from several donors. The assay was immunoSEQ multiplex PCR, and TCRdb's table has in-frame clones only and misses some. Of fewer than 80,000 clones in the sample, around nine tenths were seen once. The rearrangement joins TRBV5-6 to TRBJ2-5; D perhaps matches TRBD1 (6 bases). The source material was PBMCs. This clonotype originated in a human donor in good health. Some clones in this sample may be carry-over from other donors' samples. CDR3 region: CASSRQGTSKETQYF. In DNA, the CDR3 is TGTGCCAGCAGTCGTCAAGGGACATCCAAAGAGACCCAGTACTTC.